This T cell receptor (beta chain) was retrieved from a study of cytomegalovirus exposure and HLA in healthy donors. The overall study: Approximately 180 million T cells yielded over 90 million unique TCR beta sequences in earlier analysis. Study results and limitations: Earlier results showed most TCR beta V segments being productive about 87% or about 30% of the time. Common viral pathogens were later found to be apparently linked to several of the most significant clusters.

In nominal health when sampled, donors likely had unrecorded immune exposures nonetheless. As concerns this clone: No antigen is known for it.

In the PCR, 60 Vbeta and 13 Jbeta primers were used. Measured with immunoSEQ multiplex PCR; TCRdb has only the in-frame clones, and not every one. The top ten hold 8.5% to 10% of the sample, which has 100,000 to 120,000 clones, over 75% seen once. Germline V gene lookup returns CDR1 LGHNA and CDR2 YNFKEQ. The CDR3 contains 14 residues. Germline trimming cut 4 bases from V and 2 bases from J; bases unmatched to any gene: 3. The sample was PBMCs. The rearrangement links TRBV4-2 to TRBJ1-2; 8 bases map to TRBD1. The TCR was taken from a woman between 40 and 50 years old in good health and CMV-seropositive. The CDR3 DNA sequence: TGTGCCAGCAGCCGACGACAGGGGAACTATGGCTACACCTTC. This codes for CASSRRQGNYGYTF.